This note documents a single T cell receptor (beta chain) sequence. Its antigen is not yet known. Qualities for individual bases were not recorded, and no much larger clone is one base off. The sample has other DNA sequences that encode this CDR3 too. Read against the paper, the sample's treatment or condition label means: some 20 received Ad26.COV2.S at low or high dose, single or two shots; roughly five received placebo; per-sample allocation not given. Repertoires of vaccine and placebo recipients were sequenced from samples taken on day 63 after the first injection. In Cohort 1b, roughly 26 adults aged 18-55 years were enrolled at a single site in Boston, USA, between 29 July and 7 August 2020. Ad26.COV2.S was a replication-incompetent adenovirus type 26 vector expressing a prefusion-stabilized SARS-CoV-2 spike protein from the original Wuhan strain. This record comes from a study of Ad26.COV2.S vaccination and SARS-CoV-2 variants (dated by TCRdb to about 2021). Background for the entire study: Donors in the vaccine arm were drawn from COV1001, a multicentre, randomized, double-blind, placebo-controlled phase I-IIa trial testing Ad26.COV2.S in healthy adults. Ad26.COV2.S was administered intramuscularly at a dose of 5x10^10 or 1x10^11 viral particles, either as one shot or as two shots given 56 days apart. Sequencing of the TCRbeta repertoire served to evaluate the specificity and breadth of SARS-CoV-2-reactive T cell receptors following Ad26.COV2.S vaccination. The TCR-sequenced set comprised around 30 samples: some 20 Ad26.COV2.S vaccine recipients, 5 placebo recipients and 8 SARS-CoV-2 convalescent individuals. Trial participants were randomized into five groups of five, in which low-dose or high-dose Ad26.COV2.S was given once or twice, or placebo was given on both occasions. Blinding of investigators to trial group allocation was maintained during experiments and outcome assessment. Broad study findings and their caveats: Non-spike TCR breadth was comparable between vaccine and placebo recipients, consistent with the vaccine containing only spike. The authors noted that total T cell responses may have been underestimated by the TCR breadth and depth analyses. Spike-specific TCR breadth was higher in Ad26.COV2.S recipients than in placebo recipients (P = 0.0014). The study was not powered to compare responses between vaccine doses or regimens. After vaccination, substantial breadth of spike-specific CD8+ and CD4+ T cell responses was reported.

The immunoSEQ Assay was used to sequence TCRbeta CDR3 regions. After extraction, genomic DNA underwent amplification by bias-controlled multiplex PCR, followed by high-throughput sequencing. Per the original workflow: Collapsing and filtering of sequences were performed to quantify the absolute abundance of each unique TCRbeta CDR3 region. T cell fraction was estimated by normalizing TCRbeta template counts to usable DNA, which was measured by amplifying reference genes present in all nucleated cells. Repertoire TCRs were annotated as SARS-CoV-2-specific by exact matching of V gene, CDR3 amino acid sequence and J gene to a known reactive TCR set. The reference SARS-CoV-2 TCR set was obtained from MIRA and was filtered for enrichment in COVID-19-positive ImmuneCODE repertoires, whereby public or cross-reactive TCRs were removed. Using the MIRA antigens, annotated TCRs were further analysed by specific ORF or by position within an ORF. Breadth was defined as annotated unique rearrangements over total unique productive rearrangements; depth was the summed frequency of those rearrangements. Two-sided Wilcoxon rank-sum tests were used to compare TCR breadth between groups. TCRdb re-hosts the immuneACCESS table, in-frame sequences only. Its copies lack some clones; in the studies checked, an unresolved V gene accounts for under half of them, and the cause for the rest is not known. V, J and clone size reflect that table, while D and trimming were determined from the DNA. This sample gives fewer than 900,000 clones in total; 80% to 90% of them show up just once. Of the sample, around 1.5% is held by the ten largest clones.

Spanning cysteine to phenylalanine, the CDR3 consists of 15 amino acids. Only CDR3 DNA is held: 45 bases, read in frame from base 1. From the germline V gene, CDR1 is SGDLS and CDR2 is YYNGEE. The junction shows trimming of 4 bases on V and 0 bases on J, plus 11 bases between the germline ends. The sample was peripheral blood, taken in a trial of Ad26.COV2.S vaccine versus placebo. Here the chain combines TRBV9 and TRBJ2-1, with a weak D call of TRBD2 (6 bases match). The receptor was derived from a person between 18 and 60 years old who received the Ad26.COV2.S COVID-19 vaccine or a placebo. The CDR3 here reads CASSPGVSSYNEQFF. The nucleotide sequence reads TGTGCCAGCAGCCCGGGGGTAAGCTCCTACAATGAGCAGTTCTTC.